Shown below are 14 T cell receptor beta chains from a single sample sequenced in a study of T-cell reconstitution after alpha-beta-depleted transplantation in children. Unique molecular identifiers featured in how the TCRbeta library was prepared. TCRdb redid the calling of the PCR reads with MiXCR, one entry per CDR3 protein. Of roughly 790,000 distinct CDR3 sequences in the sample, roughly 15% are singletons; the top ten hold about 4.6%. The source material was PBMCs, mostly from graft donor cells, sampled 360 days after TCRalphabeta/CD19-depleted stem cell transplant. These receptors all stem from a male patient younger than 18 who had a stem cell transplant for acute lymphoblastic leukemia, so the T cells may come from the graft donor.

At least ten counts were recorded for this clonotype. A read error may account for a junction end that differs from germline. The chain has TRBV12-3 or TRBV12-4 and TRBJ2-7; D is uncertain. The CDR3 loop spans 14 amino acids. This CDR3 is CASSLGWGSYEQYF. The CDR3 coding sequence is TGTGCCAGCAGCTTAGGGTGGGGTTCCTACGAGCAGTACTTC.

The sample holds many counts of this clonotype. The genes are TRBV20-1 and TRBJ2-7; a weak D match, TRBD2 (6 bases). The CDR3 has 14 amino acids. Looked up from germline, CDR1 is DFQATT and CDR2 is SNEGSKA (reference sequence). V gave up 6 bases and J gave up 3 bases, with 18 bases separating them. The DNA of the CDR3 is TGCAGTGCGGTCCTCCTGGGAGGTATCTACGAGCAGTACTTC. It encodes CSAVLLGGIYEQYF.

The rearrangement joins TRBV6-5 to TRBJ1-1; D not resolved. Germline lookup yields CDR1 MNHEY and CDR2 SVGAGI. V was pared by 6 bases and J by 2 bases, with 19 bases between. CDR3 size: 16 residues. The CDR3 DNA is TGTGCCAGCAGCCCCTCCCGGTGGAGTGCTAACACTGAAGCTTTCTTT. This sequence encodes CASSPSRWSANTEAFF.

V gene TRBV4-1 combines with J gene TRBJ2-1, with D tentatively TRBD1 (5 bases). V gave up 3 bases and J gave up 4 bases, with 13 bases separating them. CDR1 MGHRA and CDR2 YSYEKL come from the germline V gene. The CDR3 runs 15 residues. Here the CDR3 reads CASSHAGRPYNEQFF. For the CDR3, the DNA is TGCGCCAGCAGCCACGCAGGGCGCCCATACAATGAGCAGTTCTTC.

V is TRBV10-3 and J is TRBJ2-5; maybe TRBD2 (6 bases). The V end lost 2 bases, the J end lost 5 bases, and 12 bases lay between the germline ends. In germline, CDR1 is ENHRY, CDR2 SYGVKD. The CDR3 spans 14 residues. CDR3 in DNA: TGTGCCATCAGTGAGGGAGTCGGAGGGGAGACCCAGTACTTC. Translated, it gives CAISEGVGGETQYF.

V is TRBV19 and J is TRBJ1-2; 7 positions match TRBD1. In germline, CDR1 is LNHDA, CDR2 SQIVND (reference sequence). The CDR3 has 15 residues. V trimming: 4 bases; J trimming: 3 bases; junction bases outside the gene matches: 8. This CDR3 is CASSTPRTGDYGYTF. The CDR3 bases are TGTGCCAGTAGTACCCCTCGGACAGGCGACTATGGCTACACCTTC. Complete variable domain (other parts from reference TRBV19 and TRBJ1-2): DGGITQSPKYLFRKEGQNVTLSCEQNLNHDAMYWYRQDPGQGLRLIYYSQIVNDFQKGDIAEGYSVSREKKESFPLTVTSAQKNPTAFYLCASSTPRTGDYGYTFGSGTRLTVV.

There are many counts of this clonotype. This rearrangement joins TRBV27 to TRBJ1-5; 10 nucleotides agree with TRBD1. Looked up from germline, CDR1 is MNHEY and CDR2 is SMNVEV (reference sequence). The CDR3 spans 15 residues. Trimming at V came to 7 bases and at J to 4 bases, leaving 7 bases not matched to a gene. CDR3: CASNLWDRGNQPQHF. The CDR3, as DNA: TGTGCCAGCAACCTTTGGGACAGGGGTAATCAGCCCCAGCATTTT.

This clonotype was counted ten times or more. V gene TRBV4-1 combines with J gene TRBJ2-5; 10 bases align to TRBD2. Germline V gene lookup returns CDR1 MGHRA and CDR2 YSYEKL. The CDR3 contains 20 residues. Trimming took 0 bases from V and 4 from J; bases not matched to a gene: 17. In nucleotides, the CDR3 is TGCGCCAGCAGCCAAGAAAGGCCTAGCGGGAGAACTATACAGGTAGAGACCCAGTACTTC. Amino acids: CASSQERPSGRTIQVETQYF.

The table lists this clonotype with many counts. The chain recombines TRBV11-2 with TRBJ1-5; no definite D call. The germline V gene encodes CDR1 SGHAT and CDR2 FQNNGV. Trimming shortened V by 3 bases and J by 3 bases, and 12 bases separated the two germline ends. This CDR3 has 15 residues. CDR3 amino acids: CASSFNFGSNQPQHF. In DNA form, the CDR3 reads TGTGCCAGCAGCTTTAATTTCGGATCCAATCAGCCCCAGCATTTT.

This clonotype has ten or more counts. J is TRBJ2-3 and V is TRBV7-9; D gene ambiguous. CDR1 and CDR2 (germline): SEHNR, FQNEAQ (reference sequence). Trimming stripped 5 bases from V and 6 bases from J, with 9 bases between. The CDR3 is 12 residues long. The CDR3 here is CASSAPADTQYF. DNA for the CDR3: TGTGCCAGCAGCGCCCCAGCGGATACGCAGTATTTT.

The rearrangement uses TRBV29-1 and TRBJ2-1; TRBD2 matches at 9 bases. The CDR3 loop spans 14 amino acids. Germline assignment: CDR1 SQVTM and CDR2 ANQGSEA. V lost 7 bases, J lost 6 bases, and 10 bases stayed unmatched. The CDR3 here is CSASGLARGNEQFF. In DNA, the CDR3 is TGCAGCGCTTCCGGACTAGCGCGCGGCAATGAGCAGTTCTTC.

This chain uses TRBV6-2 or TRBV6-3 with TRBJ2-5; D is perhaps TRBD2 (7 bases). Trimming pared 8 bases from V and 5 bases from J, leaving 21 bases between. This CDR3 region has 15 residues. Germline loops: CDR1 MNHEY, CDR2 SVGEGT. CDR3 region: CASGLPRGAGETQYF. The CDR3 nucleotides read TGTGCCAGCGGCCTCCCCCGGGGGGCAGGGGAGACCCAGTACTTC.

This clonotype was counted only a few times. The chain joins TRBV27 to TRBJ2-1; D assignment may be TRBD1 or TRBD2 (5 bases each). The V end was cut by 3 bases, the J end by 8 bases, with 11 bases between. Germline V gene lookup returns CDR1 MNHEY and CDR2 SMNVEV (reference sequence). This CDR3 is built from 13 residues. The CDR3: CASSLGVSYEQFF. As DNA, the CDR3 is TGTGCCAGCAGTTTGGGGGTCTCCTATGAGCAGTTCTTC.

The chain has TRBV10-2 and TRBJ2-2; 7 positions match TRBD1. Germline V gives CDR1 WSHSY, CDR2 SAAADI. The CDR3 is 18 amino acids. The V gene end was trimmed by 0 bases and the J gene end by 1 base; junction bases not matched to a gene: 8. The CDR3 protein is CASSESLSGTVNTGELFF. The CDR3 DNA sequence: TGCGCCAGCAGTGAGTCCTTATCCGGGACAGTGAACACCGGGGAGCTGTTTTTT.